What follows are 18 T cell receptor beta chains derived from one specimen sequenced in a study of blood T cell repertoires in COVID-19. TCRdb's copy holds only in-frame clones and misses some; the assay was immunoSEQ multiplex PCR. The data show 250,000 or so clones, just under 90% seen once. The sample comprised PBMCs or T cells enriched from blood (not recorded which). Receptors originate from a man between 45 and 60 years old who had been exposed to COVID-19.

The CDR3 region is CASSPPRGALDNEQFF. The CDR3, as DNA: TGTGCCAGCAGCCCACCTCGGGGGGCTCTTGACAATGAGCAGTTCTTC. The chain carries TRBV7-9 and TRBJ2-1, with D perhaps TRBD2 (7 bases). Germline CDR1 and CDR2: SEHNR and FQNEAQ (reference sequence). The CDR3 is 16 amino acids. Trimming left V 5 bases short and J 5 bases short, with 19 bases between.

The chain couples TRBV5-4 to TRBJ1-2; 8 positions agree with TRBD1. Per the germline V gene, CDR1 is SGHNT and CDR2 is YYREEE (reference sequence). J was trimmed by 1 base and V by 5 bases; bases with no gene match: 1. This CDR3 has 13 residues. This CDR3 reads CASRTGVNYGYTF. The CDR3 DNA reads as TGTGCCAGCAGGACAGGGGTTAACTATGGCTACACCTTC.

Only one count was recorded for this clone. V gene TRBV21-1 combines with J gene TRBJ2-7; the DNA was not used to check the table's D call, TRBD1. TRBV21-1 constitutes a pseudogene. CDR3 length: 12 amino acids. The CDR3 bases are TGTGCCAGCAGCCCCGACAGGACGGAGCAGTACGTC. Encoded protein: CASSPDRTEQYV.

The gene calls are TRBV18 and TRBJ2-1, with 7 nucleotides matching TRBD2. This CDR3 contains 15 residues. Losses at the gene ends were 0 bases for V and 9 bases for J; bases not matched to a gene: 8. CDR1 and CDR2 from the germline V gene are KGHSH and LQKENI. CDR3 sequence reads: CASSPPDTERGEQFF. CDR3 nucleotides: TGTGCCAGCTCACCACCGGACACGGAGCGGGGTGAGCAGTTCTTC. The full variable domain, rest sourced from reference TRBV18 and TRBJ2-1, is NAGVMQNPRHLVRRRGQEARLRCSPMKGHSHVYWYRQLPEEGLKFMVYLQKENIIDESGMPKERFSAEFPKEGPSILRIQQVVRGDSAAYFCASSPPDTERGEQFFGPGTRLTVL.

The chain recombines TRBV18 with TRBJ1-2; D ambiguous. This CDR3 region has 14 residues. Germline V CDR1 and CDR2: KGHSH, LQKENI. Trimming pared 0 bases from V and 0 bases from J, leaving 5 bases between. CDR3 DNA: TGTGCCAGCTCACCACCCACATCTAACTATGGCTACACCTTC. Translated, it gives CASSPPTSNYGYTF. The variable domain in full, completed from reference TRBV18 and TRBJ1-2, reads NAGVMQNPRHLVRRRGQEARLRCSPMKGHSHVYWYRQLPEEGLKFMVYLQKENIIDESGMPKERFSAEFPKEGPSILRIQQVVRGDSAAYFCASSPPTSNYGYTFGSGTRLTVV.

The V gene is TRBV29-1, the J gene TRBJ1-2, with 7 bases identical to TRBD1. J gave up 3 bases and V 4 bases, and 5 bases lay outside the gene matches. This CDR3 is 13 amino acids long. The germline CDR1 and CDR2 sequences are SQVTM and ANQGSEA. CDR3 amino acids: CSVVWDRYYGYTF. The CDR3 nucleotides are TGCAGCGTTGTGTGGGACAGATACTATGGCTACACCTTC.

This clone appeared once. As DNA, the CDR3 is TGCGCCAGCAGCAGGGGGGACAGGGTCACAAATGGCTACACCTTC. Encoded protein: CASSRGDRVTNGYTF. The chain has TRBV5-1 and TRBJ1-2; 9 bases align to TRBD1. The CDR3 totals 15 residues. CDR1 is SGHRS, CDR2 YFSETQ, per germline. The V gene end was trimmed by 4 bases and the J gene end by 6 bases; junction bases not matched to a gene: 10. The whole variable domain, remainder taken from reference TRBV5-1 and TRBJ1-2, is KAGVTQTPRYLIKTRGQQVTLSCSPISGHRSVSWYQQTPGQGLQFLFEYFSETQRNKGNFPGRFSGRQFSNSRSEMNVSTLELGDSALYLCASSRGDRVTNGYTFGSGTRLTVV.

The chain carries TRBV5-1 and TRBJ2-1, with 10 bases fitting TRBD2. The V segment lost 0 bases and the J segment 4 bases; nucleotides outside the gene matches: 7. The CDR3 length is 17 residues. Germline V gene data show CDR1 as SGHRS and CDR2 as YFSETQ. As DNA, the CDR3 is TGCGCCAGCAGCTTGGGTCCAGCGGGAGGGGGATACAATGAGCAGTTCTTC. Its translation is CASSLGPAGGGYNEQFF.

The chain uses TRBV19 and TRBJ2-1, with 9 bases lining up with TRBD1. This CDR3 has 16 amino acids. Looked up from germline, CDR1 is LNHDA and CDR2 is SQIVND (reference sequence). V was pared by 5 bases and J by 1 base, with 6 bases of the junction left unmatched. The CDR3 region has the DNA TGTGCCAGTAGTGGCCCGGGACAGGGTTCCTACAATGAGCAGTTCTTC. Translated: CASSGPGQGSYNEQFF.

The chain combines TRBV12-3 or TRBV12-4 with TRBJ2-7; D may be TRBD2 (5 bases). Trimming removed 3 bases at V and 6 bases at J, with 9 bases between. The CDR3 length is 12 residues. This CDR3 is CASSFSGGEQYV. In DNA, the CDR3 is TGTGCCAGCAGTTTCAGCGGAGGCGAGCAGTACGTC.

The CDR3 spells CASSAGQGMGGYTF. The CDR3 DNA follows: TGTGCCAGCAGCGCCGGACAGGGAATGGGTGGCTACACCTTC. The V call is TRBV9, the J call TRBJ1-2; TRBD1 aligns across 8 bases. CDR1 is SGDLS and CDR2 is YYNGEE in the germline V gene. The trim removed 3 bases at V and 7 bases at J, leaving 8 bases unmatched. CDR3 length: 14 residues.

The chain combines TRBV2 with TRBJ2-7; TRBD1 is a possible D gene (6 bases). CDR1 and CDR2 from the germline V gene are SNHLY and FYNNEI. The CDR3 is made up of 13 amino acids. V lost 6 bases and J 5 bases, leaving 14 bases between the germline ends. CDR3 sequence (DNA): TGTGCCAGCAGCAAGACAGGCTCTCACGAGCAGTACGTC. It translates to CASSKTGSHEQYV.

This clone was found once. This rearrangement joins TRBV15 to TRBJ1-5, with D hard to call. Germline CDR1 LNHNV, CDR2 YYDKDF (reference sequence). The CDR3 is 15 residues long. Trimming left V 3 bases short and J 4 bases short, with 13 bases between. CDR3 amino acids: CATSRHGRLNQPQHF. CDR3 DNA: TGTGCCACCAGCAGGCACGGCAGGTTAAATCAGCCCCAGCATTTT.

The V and J genes are TRBV6-1 and TRBJ2-7; TRBD1 matches 8 bases. The CDR3 sequence is 13 residues long. V lost 1 base, J lost 9 bases, and 5 bases stayed unmatched. Germline CDR1 and CDR2: MNHNS and SASEGT. CDR3 sequence: CASSEGYRGTQYF. The CDR3 DNA follows: TGTGCCAGCAGTGAAGGTTACAGGGGGACGCAGTACTTC.

The chain uses TRBV7-2 and TRBJ2-5, with D tentatively TRBD2 (7 bases). Trimming left V 3 bases short and J 5 bases short, with 22 bases between. CDR1 and CDR2 (germline): SGHTA, FQGNSA. The CDR3 contains 17 residues. CDR3 in DNA: TGTGCCAGCAGCTTTGGGAACGCGGGGGCGCGGCGGGAGACCCAGTACTTC. Protein: CASSFGNAGARRETQYF.

The gene calls are TRBV12-3 or TRBV12-4 and TRBJ1-1; D is possibly TRBD1 (5 bases). V lost 1 base to trimming and J lost 7 bases, with 7 bases between them. The CDR3 sequence is 12 residues long. The CDR3 region has the DNA TGTGCCAGCAGTTTAGAGGGGCTTGAAGCTTTCTTT. This gives the protein CASSLEGLEAFF.

This chain joins TRBV29-1 and TRBJ2-5, with TRBD2 as a possible D gene (6 bases). V gave up 7 bases and J gave up 2 bases, with 14 bases separating them. In germline, CDR1 is SQVTM, CDR2 ANQGSEA. CDR3 size: 13 residues. The CDR3 here is CSGTGTSQETQYF. CDR3 in DNA: TGCAGCGGTACCGGGACTTCACAAGAGACCCAGTACTTC.

The CDR3 reads CASSLPLTGASYNEQFF. CDR3 sequence (DNA): TGTGCCAGCAGCTTACCGCTGACAGGTGCTTCCTACAATGAGCAGTTCTTC. The chain couples TRBV7-6 to TRBJ2-1; D might be TRBD1 (6 bases). V lost 2 bases, J lost 1 base, and 15 bases lay in between. The V gene's germline CDR1 is SGHVS and CDR2 FNYEAQ. This CDR3 is built from 17 residues.